This TCR beta chain was found in a study of CD8+ T cells in alopecia areata. CDR3 length equals 14 residues. V lost 3 bases, J lost 1 base, and 9 bases lay in between. Germline CDR1 MNHEY, CDR2 SMNVEV (reference sequence). cDNA serving as the sequencing template came from extracted, reverse transcribed RNA. TCRdb's copy holds only in-frame clones and misses some; the assay was immunoSEQ multiplex PCR. The repertoire has some 150,000 clones, less than 65% of them found once; the top ten carry just over 35%. Sorting of CD4+ and CD8+ T cells was performed on PBMCs. What was sequenced was CD8+ T cells sorted from blood. This receptor was identified in a human donor in good health. J is TRBJ1-1 and V is TRBV27; a possible D gene is TRBD1 (6 bases). The CDR3 DNA reads TGTGCCAGCAGTTTGTACAGGGCGAACACTGAAGCTTTCTTT. It codes for CASSLYRANTEAFF.